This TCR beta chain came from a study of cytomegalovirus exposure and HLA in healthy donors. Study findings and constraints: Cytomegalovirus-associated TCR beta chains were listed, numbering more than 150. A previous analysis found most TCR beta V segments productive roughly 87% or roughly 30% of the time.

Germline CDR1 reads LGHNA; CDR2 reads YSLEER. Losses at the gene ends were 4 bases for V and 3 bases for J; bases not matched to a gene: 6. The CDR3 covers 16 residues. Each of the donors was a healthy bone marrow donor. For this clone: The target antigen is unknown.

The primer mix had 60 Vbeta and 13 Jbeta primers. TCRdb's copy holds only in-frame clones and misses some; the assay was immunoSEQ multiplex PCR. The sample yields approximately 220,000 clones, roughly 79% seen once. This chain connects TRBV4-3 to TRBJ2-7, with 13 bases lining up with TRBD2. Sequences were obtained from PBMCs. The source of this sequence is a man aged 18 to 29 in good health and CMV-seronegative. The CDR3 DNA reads TGCGCCAGCAGCCCAGGGACTAGCGGGACGATCTACGAGCAGTACTTC. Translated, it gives CASSPGTSGTIYEQYF.